This T cell receptor (beta chain) was retrieved from a study of blood T cell repertoires in COVID-19. Study-level information: T cells, B-cell-depleted T cells, or PBMCs provided the cDNA or gDNA that served as material.

At least ten counts were recorded for this clone. The germline CDR1 and CDR2 sequences are LGHNA and YNFKEQ. CDR3 length: 16 amino acids. After removal of 0 bases from V and 4 bases from J, the junction contained 3 bases not matched to a gene. All enrollees were roughly 18 to 89 years old and from 25 or so US areas. Cohort placement rested on clinical history that participants reported themselves. Original analysis: Amplification from reference gene primers served as the basis for estimated nucleated cell counts. The repertoire was sequenced with immunoSEQ multiplex PCR; TCRdb's copy has only in-frame clones and lacks some. D and trimming were read from the DNA, whereas the V and J calls and clone size are those reported in that table. Among 350,000 or so clones listed, 85% to 90% were seen once.

The specimen was PBMCs or T cells enriched from blood (not recorded which). V is TRBV4-2 and J is TRBJ2-3; 11 nucleotides align to TRBD1. The sequence derives from a woman in her twenties or thirties who had been exposed to COVID-19. The CDR3 nucleotides read TGTGCCAGCAGCCAAGAAACGGGACAGGGGGCAGATACGCAGTATTTT. It is translated as CASSQETGQGADTQYF.